The present TCR beta chain was sequenced within a study of cytomegalovirus exposure and HLA in healthy donors. Looking at the study overall: A later analysis reported the approximately 120 validation repertoires used the same platform as the roughly 700 first-cohort repertoires. General observations from the study: The classifier was said to identify cytomegalovirus status with high specificity and sensitivity. The TCR clusters that emerged in the first cohort tended, a later analysis found, to co-occur in the approximately 110 validation repertoires.

The table lists this clone with a few counts. No antigen is known for it. The donors were part of the 120-subject validation cohort, which stood apart from the roughly 670-subject first cohort. TCRdb keeps only in-frame clones here, not all; method: immunoSEQ multiplex PCR. The sample contains 150,000 to 200,000 clones, 75% to 95% of which appear only once. V was clipped by 3 bases and J by 2 bases, with 19 bases between them. CDR3 length: 17 residues. The germline CDR1 and CDR2 sequences are MGHRA and YSYEKL. Sequencing was carried out using PBMCs. The TCR comes from a woman younger than 35 in good health and CMV-seropositive. The chain joins TRBV4-1 to TRBJ1-2; tentatively, D is TRBD1 (5 bases). CDR3 bases: TGCGCCAGCAGCCATAACTCCCAAGGGCGGGGGAACTATGGCTACACCTTC. This codes for CASSHNSQGRGNYGYTF.